One sample yielded the 17 T cell receptor beta chains listed below, sequenced in a study of blood T cell repertoires in COVID-19. Some clones are missing from TCRdb's copy, which holds only in-frame ones; the method was immunoSEQ multiplex PCR. The sample includes a few hundred thousand clones, around 85% seen only once; the top ten take roughly 10%. The sequencing input was peripheral blood. Source of these receptors: a man older than 75 with acute or convalescent COVID-19.

The V call is TRBV3-1 (or the pseudogene TRBV3-2), the J call TRBJ1-1; D is unresolved. V was shortened by 4 bases and J by 3 bases, with 12 bases between the two germline ends. CDR3 length equals 14 residues. Germline values: CDR1 LGHDT, CDR2 YNNKEL (reference sequence). CDR3 nucleotide sequence: TGTGCCAGCAGCCCGAGCCGAGGGTACACTGAAGCTTTCTTT. Translating gives CASSPSRGYTEAFF.

The CDR3 DNA reads TGTGCCAGCACCCCTCGGGGGAGACCCTACAATGAGCAGTTCTTC. Protein product: CASTPRGRPYNEQFF. V usage is TRBV28 and J usage is TRBJ2-1; weak D call: TRBD2 (6 bases). Trimming shortened V by 7 bases and J by 2 bases, and 15 bases separated the two germline ends. This CDR3 has 15 residues. Germline V gives CDR1 MDHEN, CDR2 SYDVKM.

As regards this clone: In the same sample, other DNA sequences code for this CDR3. V usage is TRBV7-9 and J usage is TRBJ1-5; tentative D call: TRBD1 (5 bases). CDR1 is SEHNR and CDR2 is FQNEAQ in the germline V gene (reference sequence). Trimming removed 5 bases from V and 7 bases from J, with 9 bases in between. The CDR3 sequence is 12 residues long. The CDR3 nucleotides are TGTGCCAGCAGCAGAGACAGCCAGCCCCAGCATTTT. It codes for CASSRDSQPQHF.

The DNA for the CDR3 is TGTGCCTGGAGTCCCGGGAGGGCCAAGATCGAGACCCAGTACTTC. It codes for CAWSPGRAKIETQYF. The chain links TRBV30 to TRBJ2-5, with 8 bases fitting TRBD2. Trimming cost V 2 bases and J 5 bases; bases outside gene matches: 10. The germline V gene encodes CDR1 GTSNPN and CDR2 SVGIG (reference sequence). This CDR3 has 15 amino acids.

This clone was observed a single time. The chain uses TRBV3-1 (or the pseudogene TRBV3-2) and TRBJ2-2; the match to TRBD2 covers 13 bases. There are 15 residues in the CDR3. V lost 6 bases to trimming and J lost 5 bases; unmatched junction nucleotides: 3. Germline V lookup: CDR1 LGHDT, CDR2 YNNKEL (reference sequence). Here the CDR3 reads CASRPGLAGTGELFF. CDR3 DNA: TGTGCCAGCAGACCGGGACTAGCGGGGACCGGGGAGCTGTTTTTT.

The chain has TRBV30 and TRBJ2-3; D may be TRBD2 (6 bases). V shed 5 bases and J shed 5 bases, with 14 bases lying between them. The CDR3 runs 13 residues. Germline lookup yields CDR1 GTSNPN and CDR2 SVGIG (reference sequence). CDR3 loop: CAWVEGSGDTQYF. CDR3 bases: TGTGCCTGGGTGGAGGGTAGCGGAGATACGCAGTATTTT.

J is TRBJ2-1 and V is TRBV24-1; D may be TRBD2 (5 bases). This CDR3 has 14 amino acids. Germline CDR1 is KGHDR and CDR2 is SFDVKD. Trimming took off 0 bases at V and 8 bases at J, with 10 bases between the two ends. CDR3 nucleotide sequence: TGTGCCACCAGTGATTTGGGGGAGCGCCATGAGCAGTTCTTC. Its translation: CATSDLGERHEQFF.

V and J are TRBV20-1 and TRBJ1-2; 7 nucleotides agree with TRBD1. Germline V gene lookup returns CDR1 DFQATT and CDR2 SNEGSKA (reference sequence). The CDR3 runs to 14 residues. V lost 3 bases and J lost 5; bases outside the gene matches: 9. CDR3 loop: CSASVGRGSYGYTF. CDR3 DNA sequence: TGCAGTGCTAGTGTCGGCAGGGGGAGTTATGGCTACACCTTC.

The chain is built from TRBV2 and TRBJ2-3; 7 bases line up with TRBD1. Germline CDR1 and CDR2: SNHLY and FYNNEI. The CDR3 sequence is 12 residues long. Trimming removed 8 bases from V and 4 bases from J; junction bases left unmatched: 3. The CDR3 DNA follows: TGTGCCAGCTCAACAGGGGCAGATACGCAGTATTTT. Translation: CASSTGADTQYF.

The rearrangement joins TRBV15 to TRBJ2-7, with D perhaps TRBD2 (5 bases). This CDR3 has 11 residues. The V gene lost 4 bases and the J gene lost 7 bases, with 8 bases spanning the gap. CDR1 is LNHNV and CDR2 is YYDKDF in the germline V gene (reference sequence). CDR3 residues: CATSTRREQYF. The CDR3 DNA reads as TGTGCCACCAGCACTAGGAGGGAGCAGTACTTC.

The chain has TRBV28 and TRBJ2-1, with 8 bases identical to TRBD2. CDR1 is MDHEN, CDR2 SYDVKM, per germline. Germline trimming cut 1 base from V and 7 bases from J; bases unmatched to any gene: 6. The CDR3 loop spans 15 amino acids. The CDR3 coding sequence is TGTGCCAGCAGTTTATTTGTTAGCGGGGTAAATGAGCAGTTCTTC. It codes for CASSLFVSGVNEQFF.

The J gene is TRBJ2-7, the V gene TRBV19; a weak D match, TRBD1 (6 bases). Germline CDR1 is LNHDA and CDR2 is SQIVND (reference sequence). The CDR3 sequence is 14 residues long. The V end was cut by 5 bases, the J end by 1 base, with 12 bases between. The chain's CDR3 is CASSRGQPSYEQYF. The CDR3 nucleotides read TGTGCCAGTAGTCGCGGACAGCCGTCCTACGAGCAGTACTTC.

This clone turned up a few times. V and J are TRBV7-9 and TRBJ2-7, with D uncertain. V was clipped by 7 bases and J by 8 bases, with 12 bases between them. The CDR3 length is 11 residues. Germline values: CDR1 SEHNR, CDR2 FQNEAQ (reference sequence). The CDR3 protein is CASTHQVKQYF. The CDR3 DNA reads as TGTGCCAGCACTCATCAGGTTAAGCAGTACTTC.

This clone was seen a single time. This chain links TRBV9 with TRBJ1-4, with D unresolved. The length of the CDR3 is 13 residues. Germline CDR1 SGDLS, CDR2 YYNGEE. The V end was cut by 7 bases, the J end by 4 bases, with 11 bases between. The CDR3 DNA sequence: TGTGCCAGCTCCCTGGAGCTTAATGAAAAACTGTTTTTT. This sequence encodes CASSLELNEKLFF.

The chain recombines TRBV18 with TRBJ2-5, with a tentative D call TRBD1 (5 bases). The ends were cut back, 4 bases at V and 2 bases at J, with 5 bases in the middle. Germline CDR1 is KGHSH and CDR2 is LQKENI. This CDR3 is 12 amino acids long. CDR3 region: CASSRQQETQYF. DNA for the CDR3: TGTGCCAGCTCACGACAGCAAGAGACCCAGTACTTC.

The V and J genes are TRBV7-9 and TRBJ1-1, with 9 bases that match TRBD1. V was clipped by 5 bases and J by 1 base; unmatched bases: 5. This CDR3 contains 15 residues. The germline V gene has CDR1 SEHNR and CDR2 FQNEAQ (reference sequence). CDR3 residues: CASSRYRGQNTEAFF. The CDR3 nucleotides read TGTGCCAGCAGCCGTTACAGGGGGCAGAACACTGAAGCTTTCTTT.

CDR3 protein: CASSFTPGQGHNEQFF. Here the CDR3 DNA reads TGTGCCAGTAGTTTTACTCCCGGACAGGGACACAATGAGCAGTTCTTC. The V and J genes are TRBV19 and TRBJ2-1; 8 positions agree with TRBD1. V lost 5 bases to trimming and J lost 5 bases; unmatched junction nucleotides: 11. The CDR3 extends over 16 amino acids. Germline-derived CDR1 and CDR2 are LNHDA and SQIVND (reference sequence). The variable domain in full, completed from reference TRBV19 and TRBJ2-1, reads DGGITQSPKYLFRKEGQNVTLSCEQNLNHDAMYWYRQDPGQGLRLIYYSQIVNDFQKGDIAEGYSVSREKKESFPLTVTSAQKNPTAFYLCASSFTPGQGHNEQFFGPGTRLTVL.